Below are 21 T cell receptor beta chains sequenced from a single sample in a study of T cell repertoires in cytomegalovirus infection (dated by TCRdb to 2018 to 2020). Interpreted using the paper, the treatment or condition label stands for: in vitro stimulation with specific CMV peptide epitopes to enrich CMV-specific T cells. No antigen is known for these receptors. Sequenced on an Illumina HiSeq 1500. Using fastp at Q25 and MiXCR, TCRdb reprocessed the public reads and kept productive beta chains. Rows are combined by CDR3 protein, so each entry shows the most common genes and DNA. In this sample the table shows about 700,000 distinct CDR3 sequences, 30% to 40% of which occur a single time. The top ten clones comprise around a sixth of the sample. The sequencing used cultured PBMCs, collected from culture after CMV antigen stimulation. The source of these receptors is a human donor in good health (CMV status not recorded). Some clones in this sample may be carry-over from other donors' samples.

CDR3 sequence (DNA): TGCAGTGCTAGAGCCCCCAACAGCAATGAGCAGTTCTTC. Its translation: CSARAPNSNEQFF. This chain uses TRBV20-1 with TRBJ2-1; no definite D call. Germline V lookup: CDR1 DFQATT, CDR2 SNEGSKA (reference sequence). There are 13 residues in the CDR3. Trimming left V 1 base short and J 6 bases short, with 10 bases between.

The V call is TRBV12-3 or TRBV12-4, the J call TRBJ2-1; D may be TRBD2 (6 bases). Trimming cost V 1 base and J 4 bases, with 11 bases left between them. The CDR3 has 15 amino acids. The CDR3 nucleotides are TGTGCCAGCAGTTTAGGGATAGCGGTTTACAATGAGCAGTTCTTC. Its translation: CASSLGIAVYNEQFF.

This clonotype was detected only once. The chain employs TRBV18 and TRBJ2-5; D remains ambiguous. With 0 bases removed from V and 2 bases from J, the gap between germline ends came to 13 bases. Germline V gene sequence: CDR1 KGHSH, CDR2 LQKENI. The CDR3 is made up of 16 amino acids. The CDR3 nucleotides are TGTGCCAGCTCACCACCACGCAGCCTGGCACAAGAGACCCAGTACTTC. It translates to CASSPPRSLAQETQYF.

The chain couples TRBV19 to TRBJ1-2; TRBD1 is a possible D gene (5 bases). Germline-derived CDR1 and CDR2 are LNHDA and SQIVND (reference sequence). Trimming removed 7 bases at V and 3 bases at J, with 12 bases between. The CDR3 consists of 13 residues. Here the CDR3 DNA reads TGTGCCAGTACTCAGAGGGGAGACTATGGCTACACCTTC. Encoded protein: CASTQRGDYGYTF.

The rearrangement links TRBV12-5 to TRBJ1-1; D is perhaps TRBD1 (5 bases). The CDR3 length is 15 residues. Trimming took off 7 bases at V and 4 bases at J, with 19 bases between the two ends. Germline values: CDR1 LGHNT, CDR2 FRNRAP. DNA of the CDR3: TGTGCTAGTGATTATGGGGGGAGCTTAGGCACTGAAGCTTTCTTT. The encoded protein is CASDYGGSLGTEAFF.

Many counts were recorded for this clonotype. The chain uses TRBV7-8 and TRBJ1-1, with D perhaps matching TRBD1 (6 bases). The CDR3 loop spans 15 amino acids. Germline lookup yields CDR1 SGHVS and CDR2 FQNEAQ. Trimming took off 2 bases at V and 6 bases at J, with 16 bases between the two ends. In nucleotides, the CDR3 is TGTGCCAGCAGCTTATCGACAGACAACAGGGCTGAAGCTTTCTTT. Translating gives CASSLSTDNRAEAFF.

This chain uses TRBV12-5 with TRBJ2-3; 10 bases align to TRBD1. J lost 6 bases, V lost 5 bases, and 5 bases had no gene match. Germline V lookup: CDR1 LGHNT, CDR2 FRNRAP. The length of the CDR3 is 14 residues. CDR3: CASGRQGASDTQYF. CDR3 nucleotides: TGTGCTAGTGGTCGACAGGGGGCCTCGGATACGCAGTATTTT.

The CDR3 sequence is CSVSSGGGLKTQYF. The CDR3 DNA is TGCAGTGTGTCCTCGGGCGGGGGTTTAAAGACCCAGTACTTC. The genes are TRBV20-1 and TRBJ2-5; TRBD2 agrees at 7 bases. This CDR3 is built from 14 residues. Germline-derived CDR1 and CDR2 are DFQATT and SNEGSKA (reference sequence). Trimming removed 7 bases from V and 6 bases from J; junction bases left unmatched: 14.

In its sample, this clonotype was seen once. The chain joins TRBV7-2 to TRBJ2-1; the D is unclear. The CDR3 loop spans 14 amino acids. Germline V gene lookup returns CDR1 SGHTA and CDR2 FQGNSA. V shed 2 bases and J shed 6 bases, with 11 bases lying between them. This CDR3 is CASSLRGLSNEQFF. The CDR3 coding sequence is TGTGCCAGCAGCTTAAGAGGTCTAAGCAATGAGCAGTTCTTC.

The CDR3 here is CASMSGTYQETQYF. As DNA, the CDR3 is TGTGCCAGCATGAGCGGAACTTACCAAGAGACCCAGTACTTC. The genes are TRBV6-2 or TRBV6-3 and TRBJ2-5, with a weak D call TRBD2 (5 bases). V was cut by 7 bases and J by 0 bases, with 12 bases left in between. Germline CDR1 is MNHEY and CDR2 is SVGEGT. CDR3 length equals 14 residues.

This clonotype showed up just once. CDR3 nucleotide sequence: TGTGCCAGCAGCTTGGAACCGGGGCCCAAAGGTGCAGATACGCAGTATTTT. It codes for CASSLEPGPKGADTQYF. The chain is built from TRBV7-9 and TRBJ2-3; D may be TRBD1 or TRBD2 (5 bases each). The germline V gene encodes CDR1 SEHNR and CDR2 FQNEAQ (reference sequence). The CDR3 is 17 amino acids. Trimming left V 3 bases short and J 4 bases short, with 20 bases between.

There are many counts of this clonotype. This chain links TRBV7-2 with TRBJ2-7; the match to TRBD1 covers 7 bases. V lost 5 bases to trimming and J lost 4 bases; unmatched junction nucleotides: 11. From germline, CDR1 is SGHTA and CDR2 FQGNSA. The CDR3 extends over 15 amino acids. The CDR3 DNA is TGTGCCAGCAGCCTAGACAGGGCTGGATTATACGAGCAGTACTTC. Translated: CASSLDRAGLYEQYF.

This clonotype was seen a few times. This sequence joins TRBV13 and TRBJ1-1; D might be TRBD1 (5 bases). Germline V gene lookup returns CDR1 PRHDT and CDR2 FYEKMQ (reference sequence). This CDR3 region has 13 residues. V lost 5 bases and J lost 5, with 12 bases in between. CDR3 nucleotides: TGTGCCAGCAGCGGGGGGGGGGAAACTGAAGCTTTCTTT. Translated, it gives CASSGGGETEAFF. Variable domain in full (rest from reference TRBV13 and TRBJ1-1): AAGVIQSPRHLIKEKRETATLKCYPIPRHDTVYWYQQGPGQDPQFLISFYEKMQSDKGSIPDRFSAQQFSDYHSELNMSSLELGDSALYFCASSGGGETEAFFGQGTRLTVV.

In its sample, this clonotype was seen a few times. This chain connects TRBV2 to TRBJ2-7; TRBD1 matches 7 bases. The ends lost 8 bases at V and 2 bases at J; junction bases unmatched: 9. Germline CDR1 is SNHLY and CDR2 is FYNNEI. This CDR3 has 14 amino acids. CDR3 in amino acids: CASGYRDRTYEQYF. As DNA, the CDR3 is TGTGCCAGCGGCTACCGGGACAGAACCTACGAGCAGTACTTC. The variable domain in full, with the rest retrieved from reference TRBV2 and TRBJ2-7, is EPEVTQTPSHQVTQMGQEVILRCVPISNHLYFYWYRQILGQKVEFLVSFYNNEISEKSEIFDDQFSVERPDGSNFTLKIRSTKLEDSAMYFCASGYRDRTYEQYFGPGTRLTVT.

The CDR3 nucleotides are TGTGCCACCAGTGATTTGCAATACGTAGGGCCGAACACCGGGGAGCTGTTTTTT. Translated, it gives CATSDLQYVGPNTGELFF. This chain uses TRBV24-1 with TRBJ2-2; D is unclear. V lost 0 bases and J 0 bases, leaving 13 bases between the germline ends. The CDR3 is made up of 18 amino acids. Germline V gene sequence: CDR1 KGHDR, CDR2 SFDVKD.

The J gene is TRBJ1-6, the V gene TRBV28; tentative D call: TRBD1 (6 bases). Germline-derived CDR1 and CDR2 are MDHEN and SYDVKM. V shed 6 bases and J shed 10 bases, with 16 bases lying between them. The CDR3 extends over 14 amino acids. The CDR3 region is CASSQGSPISPLHF. In nucleotides, the CDR3 is TGTGCCAGCAGCCAGGGGTCCCCTATATCACCCCTCCACTTT.

The chain employs TRBV12-3 or TRBV12-4 and TRBJ2-4; D perhaps matches TRBD1 (6 bases). This CDR3 spans 13 amino acids. V shed 5 bases and J shed 7 bases, with 12 bases lying between them. This CDR3 is CASSTAGDNIQYF. DNA of the CDR3: TGTGCCAGCAGTACCGCAGGGGATAACATTCAGTACTTC.

The chain combines TRBV7-2 with TRBJ2-1; 11 bases fit TRBD2. Germline values: CDR1 SGHTA, CDR2 FQGNSA. This CDR3 has 16 amino acids. Trimming at V came to 6 bases and at J to 5 bases, leaving 9 bases not matched to a gene. In DNA form, the CDR3 reads TGTGCCAGCAGACCTATAGCGGGAGGGAGGAACAATGAGCAGTTCTTC. This codes for CASRPIAGGRNNEQFF.

This clonotype was counted only a few times. The chain joins TRBV19 to TRBJ1-5, with unresolved D. Trimming stripped 1 base from V and 0 bases from J, with 4 bases between. This CDR3 has 14 amino acids. Germline V gene sequence: CDR1 LNHDA, CDR2 SQIVND (reference sequence). CDR3 region: CASSIGLSNQPQHF. In DNA, the CDR3 is TGTGCCAGTAGTATAGGGCTTAGCAATCAGCCCCAGCATTTT.

The chain recombines TRBV7-2 with TRBJ2-7; 9 bases are shared with TRBD1. Per germline, CDR1 SGHTA and CDR2 FQGNSA. This CDR3 spans 14 amino acids. The ends lost 5 bases at V and 6 bases at J; junction bases unmatched: 8. The CDR3 nucleotides read TGTGCCAGCAGCCGCCGGGACAGGGTTGGCGAGCAGTACTTC. Translation gives CASSRRDRVGEQYF. The whole variable domain, filled in from reference TRBV7-2 and TRBJ2-7, reads GAGVSQSPSNKVTEKGKDVELRCDPISGHTALYWYRQSLGQGLEFLIYFQGNSAPDKSGLPSDRFSAERTGGSVSTLTIQRTQQEDSAVYLCASSRRDRVGEQYFGPGTRLTVT.

This clonotype was detected many times. This rearrangement joins TRBV7-2 to TRBJ2-1; no clear D gene. The length of the CDR3 is 14 residues. Trimming took off 5 bases at V and 4 bases at J, with 12 bases between the two ends. From germline, CDR1 is SGHTA and CDR2 FQGNSA. CDR3 DNA sequence: TGTGCCAGCAGCCCAGTCGGGCCGTACAATGAGCAGTTCTTC. This gives the protein CASSPVGPYNEQFF.